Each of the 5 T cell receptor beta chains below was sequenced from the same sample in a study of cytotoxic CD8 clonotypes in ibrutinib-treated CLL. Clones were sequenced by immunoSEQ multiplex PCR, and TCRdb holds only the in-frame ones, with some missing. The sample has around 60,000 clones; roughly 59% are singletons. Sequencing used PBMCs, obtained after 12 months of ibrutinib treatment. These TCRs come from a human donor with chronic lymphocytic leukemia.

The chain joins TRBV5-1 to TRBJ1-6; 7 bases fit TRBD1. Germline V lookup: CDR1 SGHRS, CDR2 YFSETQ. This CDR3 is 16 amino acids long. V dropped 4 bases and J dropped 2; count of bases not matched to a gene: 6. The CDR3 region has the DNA TGCGCCAGCAGCCCTCAGGGGGTACCCTATAATTCACCCCTCCACTTT. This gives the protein CASSPQGVPYNSPLHF.

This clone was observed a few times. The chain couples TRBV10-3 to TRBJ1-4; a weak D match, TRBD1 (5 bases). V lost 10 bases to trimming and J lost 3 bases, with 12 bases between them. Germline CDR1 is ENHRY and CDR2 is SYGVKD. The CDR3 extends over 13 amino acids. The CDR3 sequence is CATTGGSNEKLFF. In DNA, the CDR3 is TGTGCCACAACCGGGGGGTCTAATGAAAAACTGTTTTTT.

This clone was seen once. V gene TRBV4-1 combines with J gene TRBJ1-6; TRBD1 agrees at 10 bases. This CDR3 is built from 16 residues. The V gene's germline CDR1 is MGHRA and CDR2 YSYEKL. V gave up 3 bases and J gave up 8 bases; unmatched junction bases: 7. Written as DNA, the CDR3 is TGCGCCAGCAGCCATGATGACAGGGGGCTGTATTCACCCCTCCACTTT. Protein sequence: CASSHDDRGLYSPLHF.

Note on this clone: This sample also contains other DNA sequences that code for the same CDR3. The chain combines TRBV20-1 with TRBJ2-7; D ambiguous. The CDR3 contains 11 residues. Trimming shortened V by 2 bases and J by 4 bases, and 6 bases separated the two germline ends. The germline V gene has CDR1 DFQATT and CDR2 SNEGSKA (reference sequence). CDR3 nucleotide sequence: TGCAGTGCTAGAAGCTTGTACGAGCAGTACTTC. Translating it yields CSARSLYEQYF.

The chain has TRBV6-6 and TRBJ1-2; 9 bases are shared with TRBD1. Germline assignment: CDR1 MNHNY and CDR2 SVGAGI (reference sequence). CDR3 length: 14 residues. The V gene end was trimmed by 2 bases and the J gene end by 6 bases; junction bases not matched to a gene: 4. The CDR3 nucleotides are TGTGCCAGCAGTTACCACGGACAGGGGAATGGCTACACCTTC. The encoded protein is CASSYHGQGNGYTF.